The following is a T cell receptor (beta chain) sequence with its context. Libraries were prepared by immunoSEQ multiplex PCR; TCRdb keeps only in-frame clonotypes and omits some of them. The repertoire holds roughly 330,000 clones, with around 87% as singletons. The data stem from a study of blood T cell repertoires in COVID-19. Study overall: Sources were T cells, B-cell-depleted T cells, or PBMCs; the material itself was cDNA or gDNA.

In terms of age and location, participants ranged from roughly 18 to 95 years and lived in around 22 US areas. This CDR3 comprises 18 residues. V was clipped by 5 bases and J by 6 bases; unmatched bases: 19. The germline V gene encodes CDR1 LNHDA and CDR2 SQIVND (reference sequence). Sequenced: PBMCs or T cells enriched from blood (not recorded which). This receptor was obtained from a young woman who had recovered from COVID-19. The gene calls are TRBV19 and TRBJ2-3, with 8 bases aligning to TRBD2. The CDR3 region has the DNA TGTGCCAGTAGTTCCCCCCTGAGGACTAGCCACTCCAGGGATACGCAGTATTTT. This translates into CASSSPLRTSHSRDTQYF.